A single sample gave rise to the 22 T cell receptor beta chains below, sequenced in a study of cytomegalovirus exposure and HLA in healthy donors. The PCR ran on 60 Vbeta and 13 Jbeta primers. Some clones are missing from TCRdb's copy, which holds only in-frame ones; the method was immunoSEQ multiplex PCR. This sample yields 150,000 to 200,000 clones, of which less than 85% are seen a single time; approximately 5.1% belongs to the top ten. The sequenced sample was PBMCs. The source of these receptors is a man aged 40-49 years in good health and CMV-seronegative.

The CDR3 DNA is TGTGCCAGCAGTGTTTGGGAGGGGACCGGGGAGCTGTTTTTT. Its protein product is CASSVWEGTGELFF. J is TRBJ2-2 and V is TRBV2, with 7 bases identical to TRBD2. Trimming at V came to 4 bases and at J to 5 bases, leaving 4 bases not matched to a gene. The CDR3 runs 14 residues. Germline V gene data show CDR1 as SNHLY and CDR2 as FYNNEI.

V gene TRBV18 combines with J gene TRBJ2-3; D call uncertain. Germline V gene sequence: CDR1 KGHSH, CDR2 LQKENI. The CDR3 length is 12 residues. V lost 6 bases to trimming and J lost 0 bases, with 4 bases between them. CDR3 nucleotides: TGTGCCAGCTCCCAAAGCACAGATACGCAGTATTTT. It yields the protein CASSQSTDTQYF.

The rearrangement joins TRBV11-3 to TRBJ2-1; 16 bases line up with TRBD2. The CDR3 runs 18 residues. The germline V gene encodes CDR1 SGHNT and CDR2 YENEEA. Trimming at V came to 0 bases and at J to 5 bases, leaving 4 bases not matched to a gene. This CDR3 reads CASSLEGTSGGANNEQFF. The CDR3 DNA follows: TGTGCCAGCAGCTTAGAAGGGACTAGCGGGGGGGCCAACAATGAGCAGTTCTTC.

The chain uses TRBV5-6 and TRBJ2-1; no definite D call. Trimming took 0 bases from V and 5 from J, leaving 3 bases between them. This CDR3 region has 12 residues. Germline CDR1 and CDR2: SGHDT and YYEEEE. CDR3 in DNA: TGTGCCAGCAGCTTGGGCGACAATGAGCAGTTCTTC. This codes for CASSLGDNEQFF. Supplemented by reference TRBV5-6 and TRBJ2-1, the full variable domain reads DAGVTQSPTHLIKTRGQQVTLRCSPKSGHDTVSWYQQALGQGPQFIFQYYEEEERQRGNFPDRFSGHQFPNYSSELNVNALLLGDSALYLCASSLGDNEQFFGPGTRLTVL.

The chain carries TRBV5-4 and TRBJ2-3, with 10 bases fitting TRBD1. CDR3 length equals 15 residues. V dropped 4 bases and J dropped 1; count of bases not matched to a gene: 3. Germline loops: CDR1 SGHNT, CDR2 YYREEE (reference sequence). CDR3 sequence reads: CASSPGQGGTDTQYF. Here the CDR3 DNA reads TGTGCCAGCAGCCCCGGACAGGGGGGCACAGATACGCAGTATTTT.

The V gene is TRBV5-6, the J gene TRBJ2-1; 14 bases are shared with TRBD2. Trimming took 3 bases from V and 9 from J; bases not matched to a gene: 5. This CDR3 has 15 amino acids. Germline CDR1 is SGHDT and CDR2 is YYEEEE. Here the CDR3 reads CASSWGLAGAVEQFF. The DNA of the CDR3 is TGTGCCAGCAGCTGGGGACTAGCGGGGGCTGTTGAGCAGTTCTTC.

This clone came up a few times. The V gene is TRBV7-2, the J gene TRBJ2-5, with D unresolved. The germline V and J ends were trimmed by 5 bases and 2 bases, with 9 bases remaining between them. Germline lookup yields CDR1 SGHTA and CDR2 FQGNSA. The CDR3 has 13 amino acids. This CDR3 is CASSLAIQETQYF. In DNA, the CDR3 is TGTGCCAGCAGCCTGGCCATTCAAGAGACCCAGTACTTC.

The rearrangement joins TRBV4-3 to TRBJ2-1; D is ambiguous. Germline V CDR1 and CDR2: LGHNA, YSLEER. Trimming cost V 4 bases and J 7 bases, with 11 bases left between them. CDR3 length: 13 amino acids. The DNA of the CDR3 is TGCGCCAGCAGCCCGCGGCTGCAGAATGAGCAGTTCTTC. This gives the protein CASSPRLQNEQFF.

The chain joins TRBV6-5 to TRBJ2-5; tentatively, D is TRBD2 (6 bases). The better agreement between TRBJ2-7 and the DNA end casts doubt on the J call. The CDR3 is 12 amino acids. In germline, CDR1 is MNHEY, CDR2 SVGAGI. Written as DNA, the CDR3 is TGTGCCAGCCGAACGGGGGAGGACGAGCAGTACTTC. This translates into CASRTGEDEQYF.

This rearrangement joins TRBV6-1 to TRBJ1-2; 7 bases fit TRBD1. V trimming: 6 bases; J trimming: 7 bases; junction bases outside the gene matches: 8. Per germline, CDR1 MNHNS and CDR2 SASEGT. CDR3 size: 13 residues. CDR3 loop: CASSEEGGGGYTF. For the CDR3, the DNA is TGTGCCAGCAGCGAGGAAGGGGGCGGTGGCTACACCTTC.

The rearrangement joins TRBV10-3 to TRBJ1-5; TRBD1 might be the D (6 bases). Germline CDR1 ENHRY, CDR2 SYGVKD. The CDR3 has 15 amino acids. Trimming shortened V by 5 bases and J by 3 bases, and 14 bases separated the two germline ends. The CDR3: CAISRLLGANQPQHF. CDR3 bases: TGTGCCATCAGTAGACTCCTGGGGGCCAATCAGCCCCAGCATTTT.

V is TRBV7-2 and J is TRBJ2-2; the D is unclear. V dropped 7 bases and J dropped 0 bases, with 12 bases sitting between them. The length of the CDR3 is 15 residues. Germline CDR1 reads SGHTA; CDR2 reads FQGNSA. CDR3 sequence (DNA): TGTGCCAGCACTAACAGCCGGCCGAACACCGGGGAGCTGTTTTTT. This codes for CASTNSRPNTGELFF.

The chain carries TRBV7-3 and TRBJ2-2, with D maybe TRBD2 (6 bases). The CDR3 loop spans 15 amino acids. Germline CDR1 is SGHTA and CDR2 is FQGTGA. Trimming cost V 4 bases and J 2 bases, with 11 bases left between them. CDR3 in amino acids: CASSSGRSNTGELFF. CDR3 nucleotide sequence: TGTGCCAGCAGCTCCGGGAGATCCAACACCGGGGAGCTGTTTTTT. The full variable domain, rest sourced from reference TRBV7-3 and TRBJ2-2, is GAGVSQTPSNKVTEKGKYVELRCDPISGHTALYWYRQSLGQGPEFLIYFQGTGAADDSGLPNDRFFAVRPEGSVSTLKIQRTERGDSAVYLCASSSGRSNTGELFFGEGSRLTVL.

The CDR3: CAGSGGYGYTF. The CDR3 DNA reads TGTGCTGGGAGCGGGGGCTATGGCTACACCTTC. This sequence joins TRBV7-2 and TRBJ1-2; a possible D gene is TRBD1 (5 bases). The CDR3 is made up of 11 amino acids. CDR1 and CDR2 (germline): SGHTA, FQGNSA.

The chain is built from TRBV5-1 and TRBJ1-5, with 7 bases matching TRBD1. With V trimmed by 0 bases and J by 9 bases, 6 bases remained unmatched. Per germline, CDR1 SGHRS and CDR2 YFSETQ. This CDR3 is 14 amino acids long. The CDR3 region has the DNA TGCGCCAGCAGCTTGGACAGGGGTGGAAGGCCCCAGCATTTT. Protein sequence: CASSLDRGGRPQHF.

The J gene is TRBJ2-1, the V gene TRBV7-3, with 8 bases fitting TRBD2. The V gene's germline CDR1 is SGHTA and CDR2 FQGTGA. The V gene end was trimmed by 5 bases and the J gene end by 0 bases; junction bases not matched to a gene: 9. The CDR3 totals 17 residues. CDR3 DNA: TGTGCCAGCAGCCCCTGGGCGGCGGGAGGCTCCTACAATGAGCAGTTCTTC. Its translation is CASSPWAAGGSYNEQFF.

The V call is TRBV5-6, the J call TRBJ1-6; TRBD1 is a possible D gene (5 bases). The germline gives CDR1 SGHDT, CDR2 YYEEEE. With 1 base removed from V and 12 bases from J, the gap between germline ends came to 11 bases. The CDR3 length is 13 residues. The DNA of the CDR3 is TGTGCCAGCAGCTTGTTCGCGGGGGTACCCCTCCACTTT. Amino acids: CASSLFAGVPLHF.

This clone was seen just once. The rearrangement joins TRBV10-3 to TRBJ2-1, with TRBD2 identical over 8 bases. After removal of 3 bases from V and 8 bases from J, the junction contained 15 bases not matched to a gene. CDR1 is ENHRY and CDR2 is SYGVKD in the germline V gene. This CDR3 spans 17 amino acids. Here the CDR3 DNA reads TGTGCCATCAGTGACGCCGGGACTAGGGTTGCTACACATGAGCAGTTCTTC. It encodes CAISDAGTRVATHEQFF.

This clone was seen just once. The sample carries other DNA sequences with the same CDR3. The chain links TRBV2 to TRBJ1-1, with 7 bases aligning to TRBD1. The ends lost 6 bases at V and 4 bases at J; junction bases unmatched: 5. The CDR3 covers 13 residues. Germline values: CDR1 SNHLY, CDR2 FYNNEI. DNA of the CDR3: TGTGCCAGCAGCAGGGGGGAAGGCACTGAAGCTTTCTTT. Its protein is CASSRGEGTEAFF. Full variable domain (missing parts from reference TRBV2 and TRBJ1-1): EPEVTQTPSHQVTQMGQEVILRCVPISNHLYFYWYRQILGQKVEFLVSFYNNEISEKSEIFDDQFSVERPDGSNFTLKIRSTKLEDSAMYFCASSRGEGTEAFFGQGTRLTVV.

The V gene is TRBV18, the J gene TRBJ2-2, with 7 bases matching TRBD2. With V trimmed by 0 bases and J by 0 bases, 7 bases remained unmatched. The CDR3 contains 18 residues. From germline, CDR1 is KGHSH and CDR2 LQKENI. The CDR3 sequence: CASSPPGLPFANTGELFF. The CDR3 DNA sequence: TGTGCCAGCTCACCACCGGGACTACCCTTCGCGAACACCGGGGAGCTGTTTTTT.

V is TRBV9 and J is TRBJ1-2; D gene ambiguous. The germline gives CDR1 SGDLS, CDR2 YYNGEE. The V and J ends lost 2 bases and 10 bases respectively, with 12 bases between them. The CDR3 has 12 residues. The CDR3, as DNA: TGTGCCAGCAGCGTCGGCGGCCGATACTACACCTTC. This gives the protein CASSVGGRYYTF. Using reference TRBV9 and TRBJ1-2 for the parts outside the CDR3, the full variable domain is DSGVTQTPKHLITATGQRVTLRCSPRSGDLSVYWYQQSLDQGLQFLIQYYNGEERAKGNILERFSAQQFPDLHSELNLSSLELGDSALYFCASSVGGRYYTFGSGTRLTVV.

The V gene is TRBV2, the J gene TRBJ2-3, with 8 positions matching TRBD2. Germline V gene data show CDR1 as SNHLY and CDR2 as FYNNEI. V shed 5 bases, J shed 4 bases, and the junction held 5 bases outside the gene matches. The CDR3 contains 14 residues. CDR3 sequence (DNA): TGTGCCAGCAGTTGGGACGGGGGGGCAGATACGCAGTATTTT. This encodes CASSWDGGADTQYF.